The 14 T cell receptor beta chains below were found in one sample sequenced in a study of T-cell memory formation after mild COVID-19. MiXCR, applied by TCRdb to the 5' RACE reads, yields one record per CDR3 protein. Among roughly 300,000 distinct CDR3 sequences, roughly 17% were seen once, and the ten largest hold 20% to 25%. The sequencing input was PBMCs or a T cell subset sorted from them (not recorded which). The receptors derive from a man between 18 and 35 years old who had mild COVID-19 (a few samples of this study predate the infection). Cell type and time point are not known.

This clonotype was recorded a few times. The chain carries TRBV24-1 and TRBJ2-3, with unresolved D. Germline CDR1 KGHDR, CDR2 SFDVKD. The length of the CDR3 is 18 residues. The ends were cut back, 4 bases at V and 3 bases at J, with 22 bases in the middle. The CDR3 nucleotides read TGTGCCACCAGTGACCCGAGACCTAGTCTCGGTGGGACAGATACGCAGTATTTT. Its protein product is CATSDPRPSLGGTDTQYF.

This clonotype was found once. This may be a read error, as it is one base from a much larger clone. The gene calls are TRBV10-2 and TRBJ2-1, with D maybe TRBD2 (6 bases). This CDR3 contains 14 residues. CDR1 is WSHSY, CDR2 SAAADI, per germline. CDR3 nucleotide sequence: TGCGCCAGCAGGGAGGGTAATACCCTTAGTGAGAAGTTCTTC. It is translated as CASREGNTLSEKFF.

There are a few counts of this clonotype. CDR3 in amino acids: CASRSAGGPRTDTQYF. The DNA for the CDR3 is TGTGCAAGTCGCTCCGCCGGCGGGCCCCGCACAGATACGCAGTATTTT. The chain is built from TRBV12-2 and TRBJ2-3; the table's D call, TRBD2, has no DNA check behind it. TRBV12-2 is reported as a pseudogene. This CDR3 comprises 16 residues.

This chain uses TRBV6-1 with TRBJ2-7, with D uncertain. The V and J ends lost 5 bases and 6 bases respectively, with 11 bases between them. Germline CDR1 and CDR2: MNHNS and SASEGT. The CDR3 covers 12 residues. The CDR3 region has the DNA TGTGCCAGCAGTTTCTCCGACCGCGAGCAGTACGTC. Translation gives CASSFSDREQYV.

This clonotype was seen at least ten times. The V call is TRBV20-1, the J call TRBJ1-1; no reliable D call. Per the germline V gene, CDR1 is DFQATT and CDR2 is SNEGSKA (reference sequence). V gave up 5 bases and J gave up 1 base, with 8 bases separating them. The CDR3 extends over 12 amino acids. DNA for the CDR3: TGCAGTGCTCTCGGCGGGAACACTGAAGCTTTCTTT. It is translated as CSALGGNTEAFF.

The chain uses TRBV5-1 and TRBJ1-1, with 11 nucleotides matching TRBD1. V lost 4 bases and J lost 4; bases outside the gene matches: 6. CDR3 length: 15 amino acids. Germline CDR1 and CDR2: SGHRS and YFSETQ. The CDR3 sequence is CASSHGQGASTEAFF. CDR3 coding DNA: TGCGCCAGCAGCCACGGACAGGGGGCGAGCACTGAAGCTTTCTTT.

This clonotype was seen ten or more times. This sequence joins TRBV7-2 and TRBJ2-3; D may be TRBD2 (5 bases). Germline CDR1 and CDR2: SGHTA and FQGNSA. The CDR3 runs 15 residues. V was clipped by 5 bases and J by 6 bases, with 18 bases between them. CDR3 DNA sequence: TGTGCCAGCAGCCAATCACCCGGGGTATGGGATACGCAGTATTTT. Protein: CASSQSPGVWDTQYF. The entire variable domain, with the rest obtained from reference TRBV7-2 and TRBJ2-3, is as follows: GAGVSQSPSNKVTEKGKDVELRCDPISGHTALYWYRQSLGQGLEFLIYFQGNSAPDKSGLPSDRFSAERTGGSVSTLTIQRTQQEDSAVYLCASSQSPGVWDTQYFGPGTRLTVL.

The chain couples TRBV7-3 to TRBJ2-6; 7 nucleotides align to TRBD1. The J segment lost 7 bases and the V segment lost 1 base, leaving 4 bases of the junction unmatched. Germline lookup yields CDR1 SGHTA and CDR2 FQGTGA. The CDR3 runs 15 residues. CDR3 DNA sequence: TGTGCCAGCAGCTTAAACAGGGGTGGTGCCAACGTCCTGACTTTC. Its translation: CASSLNRGGANVLTF.

V is TRBV5-1 and J is TRBJ1-1, with TRBD1 as a possible D gene (6 bases). The CDR3 has 15 amino acids. Germline assignment: CDR1 SGHRS and CDR2 YFSETQ. V lost 0 bases and J lost 6, with 15 bases in between. Here the CDR3 DNA reads TGCGCCAGCAGCTTGGTTTGGGGGGCAGGGGCTGAAGCTTTCTTT. Translation: CASSLVWGAGAEAFF.

This clonotype was counted only a few times. The chain has TRBV9 and TRBJ2-3; 10 bases match TRBD2. The CDR3 spans 15 residues. Trimming took 4 bases from V and 4 from J; bases not matched to a gene: 6. Germline V gene lookup returns CDR1 SGDLS and CDR2 YYNGEE. CDR3 loop: CASSRPGLAPDTQYF. CDR3 DNA: TGTGCCAGCAGCCGGCCGGGACTAGCGCCAGATACGCAGTATTTT.

This sequence joins TRBV7-2 and TRBJ1-5; D call uncertain. V gave up 1 base and J gave up 6 bases, with 7 bases separating them. This CDR3 is 13 amino acids long. Germline lookup yields CDR1 SGHTA and CDR2 FQGNSA. The CDR3 loop reads CASSLEASQPQHF. CDR3 DNA: TGTGCCAGCAGCTTAGAGGCCAGTCAGCCCCAGCATTTT. The full variable domain, in which reference TRBV7-2 and TRBJ1-5 provide the parts outside the CDR3, is GAGVSQSPSNKVTEKGKDVELRCDPISGHTALYWYRQSLGQGLEFLIYFQGNSAPDKSGLPSDRFSAERTGGSVSTLTIQRTQQEDSAVYLCASSLEASQPQHFGDGTRLSIL.

A few counts support this clonotype. CDR3 coding DNA: TGTGCCACCGGATACTCTGGGGCCAACGTCCTGACTTTC. The encoded protein is CATGYSGANVLTF. The rearrangement uses TRBV24-1 and TRBJ2-6; no firm D call. The ends were cut back, 9 bases at V and 0 bases at J, with 5 bases in the middle. This CDR3 has 13 amino acids. CDR1 is KGHDR and CDR2 is SFDVKD in the germline V gene.

This clonotype has just a few counts. V gene TRBV6-2 or TRBV6-3 combines with J gene TRBJ2-3; 8 bases are shared with TRBD2. Unmatched junction bases numbered 6, after V lost 6 bases and J lost 4 bases. Looked up from germline, CDR1 is MNHEY and CDR2 is SVGEGT. The CDR3 spans 14 residues. The chain's CDR3 is CASRDRGGPDTQYF. The CDR3 DNA sequence: TGTGCCAGCAGAGACCGGGGGGGCCCAGATACGCAGTATTTT.

This clonotype was seen ten or more times. The chain recombines TRBV6-5 with TRBJ2-1; no clear D gene. This CDR3 comprises 15 residues. Trimming shortened V by 2 bases and J by 2 bases, and 10 bases separated the two germline ends. Germline V lookup: CDR1 MNHEY, CDR2 SVGAGI. The CDR3 coding sequence is TGTGCCAGCAGTTACGCGGTGCCAACCTACAATGAGCAGTTCTTC. It yields the protein CASSYAVPTYNEQFF.